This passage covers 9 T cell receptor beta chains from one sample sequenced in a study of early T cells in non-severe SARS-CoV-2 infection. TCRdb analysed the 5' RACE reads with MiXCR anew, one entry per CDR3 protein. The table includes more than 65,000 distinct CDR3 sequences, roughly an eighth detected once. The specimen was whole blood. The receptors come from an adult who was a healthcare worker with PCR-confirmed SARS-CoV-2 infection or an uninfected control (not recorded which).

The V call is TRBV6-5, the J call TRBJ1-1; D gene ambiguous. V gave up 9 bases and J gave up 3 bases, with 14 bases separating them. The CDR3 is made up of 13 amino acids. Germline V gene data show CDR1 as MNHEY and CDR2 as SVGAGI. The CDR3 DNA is TGTGCCAGTGTCGCCCGTTACGACACTGAAGCTTTCTTT. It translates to CASVARYDTEAFF.

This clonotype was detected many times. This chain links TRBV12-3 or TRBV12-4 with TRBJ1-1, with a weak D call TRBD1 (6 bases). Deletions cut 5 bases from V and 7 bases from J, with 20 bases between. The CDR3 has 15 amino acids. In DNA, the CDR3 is TGTGCCAGCAGTCTCATCAGGGGCGTGATGGTTGAAGCTTTCTTT. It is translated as CASSLIRGVMVEAFF.

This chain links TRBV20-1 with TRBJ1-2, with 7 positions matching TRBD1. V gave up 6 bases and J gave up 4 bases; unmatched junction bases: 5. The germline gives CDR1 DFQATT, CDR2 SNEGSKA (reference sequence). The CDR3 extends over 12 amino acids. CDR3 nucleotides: TGCAGTGCGTGGACAGGAGTCTATGGCTACACCTTC. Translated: CSAWTGVYGYTF.

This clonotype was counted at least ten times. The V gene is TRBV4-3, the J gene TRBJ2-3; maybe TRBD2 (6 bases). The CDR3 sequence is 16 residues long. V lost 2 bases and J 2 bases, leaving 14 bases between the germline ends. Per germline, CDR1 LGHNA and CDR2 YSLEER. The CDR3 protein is CASSQQIPGDTDTQYF. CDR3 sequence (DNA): TGCGCCAGCAGCCAACAAATCCCGGGGGACACAGATACGCAGTATTTT.

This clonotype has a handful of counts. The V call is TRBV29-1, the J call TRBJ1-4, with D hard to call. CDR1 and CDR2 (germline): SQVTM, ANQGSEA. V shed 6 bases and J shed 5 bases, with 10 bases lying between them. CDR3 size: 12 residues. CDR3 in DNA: TGCAGCGTCGGGTTGGGAAATGAAAAACTGTTTTTT. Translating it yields CSVGLGNEKLFF.

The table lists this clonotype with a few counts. CDR3 amino acids: CASRSPRGGTGELFF. Written as DNA, the CDR3 is TGTGCCAGCAGATCTCCGCGGGGGGGCACCGGGGAGCTGTTTTTT. The gene calls are TRBV11-2 and TRBJ2-2; TRBD2 aligns across 9 bases. The CDR3 runs to 15 residues. CDR1 and CDR2 (germline): SGHAT, FQNNGV. V shed 6 bases, J shed 4 bases, and the junction held 6 bases outside the gene matches.

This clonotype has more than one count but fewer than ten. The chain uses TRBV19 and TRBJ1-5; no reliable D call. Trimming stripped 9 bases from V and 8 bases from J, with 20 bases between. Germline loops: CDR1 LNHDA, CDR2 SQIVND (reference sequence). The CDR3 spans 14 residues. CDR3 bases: TGTGCCAGCTCAGATAACCAGTTGATGGAGCCCCAGCATTTT. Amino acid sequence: CASSDNQLMEPQHF.

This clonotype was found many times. CDR3 in amino acids: CASSLGEQINEQFF. The DNA for the CDR3 is TGTGCCAGCAGTTTAGGTGAACAGATCAATGAGCAGTTCTTC. The chain joins TRBV12-3 or TRBV12-4 to TRBJ2-1; no reliable D call. Trimming stripped 1 base from V and 6 bases from J, with 10 bases between. CDR3 length: 14 residues.

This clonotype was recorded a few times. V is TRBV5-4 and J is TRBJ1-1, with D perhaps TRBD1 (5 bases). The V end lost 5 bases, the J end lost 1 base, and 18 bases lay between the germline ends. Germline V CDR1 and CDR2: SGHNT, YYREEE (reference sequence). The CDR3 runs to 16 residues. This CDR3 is CASSSGRALKNTEAFF. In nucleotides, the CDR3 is TGTGCCAGCAGTTCCGGCAGGGCACTAAAGAACACTGAAGCTTTCTTT.